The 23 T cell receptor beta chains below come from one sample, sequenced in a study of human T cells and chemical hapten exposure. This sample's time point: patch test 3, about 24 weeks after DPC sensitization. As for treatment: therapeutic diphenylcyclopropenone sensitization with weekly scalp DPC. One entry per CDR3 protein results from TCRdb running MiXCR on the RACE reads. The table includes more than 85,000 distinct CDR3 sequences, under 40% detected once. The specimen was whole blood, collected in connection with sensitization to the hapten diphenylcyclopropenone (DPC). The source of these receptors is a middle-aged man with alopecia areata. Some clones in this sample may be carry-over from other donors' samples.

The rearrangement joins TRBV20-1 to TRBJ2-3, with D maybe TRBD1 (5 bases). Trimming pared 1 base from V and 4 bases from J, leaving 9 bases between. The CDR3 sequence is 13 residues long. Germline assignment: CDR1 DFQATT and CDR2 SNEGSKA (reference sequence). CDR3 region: CSARGQGSDTQYF. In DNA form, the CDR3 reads TGCAGTGCTAGAGGGCAGGGCTCAGATACGCAGTATTTT.

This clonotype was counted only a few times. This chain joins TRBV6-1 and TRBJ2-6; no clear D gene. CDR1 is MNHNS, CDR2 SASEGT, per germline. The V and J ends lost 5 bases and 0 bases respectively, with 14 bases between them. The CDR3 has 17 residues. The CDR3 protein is CASSIDLRFSGANVLTF. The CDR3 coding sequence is TGTGCCAGCAGTATCGATCTAAGATTCTCTGGGGCCAACGTCCTGACTTTC.

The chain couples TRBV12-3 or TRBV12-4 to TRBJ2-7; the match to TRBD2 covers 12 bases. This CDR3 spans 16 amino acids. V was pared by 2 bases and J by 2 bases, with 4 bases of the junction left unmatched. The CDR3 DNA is TGTGCCAGCAGTTTATTTCTAGCGGGAGGGACCTACGAGCAGTACGTC. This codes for CASSLFLAGGTYEQYV.

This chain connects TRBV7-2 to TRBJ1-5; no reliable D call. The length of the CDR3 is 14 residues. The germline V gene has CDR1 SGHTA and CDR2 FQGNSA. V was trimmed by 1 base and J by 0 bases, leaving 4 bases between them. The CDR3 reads CASSLDLSNQPQHF. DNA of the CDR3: TGTGCCAGCAGCTTAGACCTTAGCAATCAGCCCCAGCATTTT.

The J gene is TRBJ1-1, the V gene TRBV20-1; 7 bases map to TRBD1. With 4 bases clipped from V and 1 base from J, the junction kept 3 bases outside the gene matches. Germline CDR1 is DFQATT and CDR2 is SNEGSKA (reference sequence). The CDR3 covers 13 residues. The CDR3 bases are TGCAGTGCTACAGACAGGGCGAACACTGAAGCTTTCTTT. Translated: CSATDRANTEAFF.

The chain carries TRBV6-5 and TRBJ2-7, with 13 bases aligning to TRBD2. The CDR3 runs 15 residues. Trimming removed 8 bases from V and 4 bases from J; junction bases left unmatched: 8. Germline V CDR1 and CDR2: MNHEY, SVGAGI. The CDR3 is CASAEPGLAGYEQYF. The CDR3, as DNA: TGTGCCAGCGCCGAACCGGGACTAGCGGGGTACGAGCAGTACTTC.

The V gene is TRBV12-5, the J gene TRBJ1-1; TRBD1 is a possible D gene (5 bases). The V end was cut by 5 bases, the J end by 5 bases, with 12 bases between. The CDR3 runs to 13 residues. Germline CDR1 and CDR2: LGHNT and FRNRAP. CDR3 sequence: CASGLYGATEAFF. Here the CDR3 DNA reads TGTGCTAGTGGTCTATACGGGGCAACTGAAGCTTTCTTT.

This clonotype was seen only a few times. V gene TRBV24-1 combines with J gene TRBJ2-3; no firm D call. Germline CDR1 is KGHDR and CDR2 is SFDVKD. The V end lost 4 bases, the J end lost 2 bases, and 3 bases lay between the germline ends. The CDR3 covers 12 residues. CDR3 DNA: TGTGCCACCAGTGAGATCACAGATACGCAGTATTTT. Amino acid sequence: CATSEITDTQYF.

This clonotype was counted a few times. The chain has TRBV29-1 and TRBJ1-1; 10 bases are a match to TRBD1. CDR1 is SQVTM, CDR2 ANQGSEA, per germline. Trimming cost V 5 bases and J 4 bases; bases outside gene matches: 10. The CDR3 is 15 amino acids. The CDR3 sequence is CSVPNQDRGPTEAFF. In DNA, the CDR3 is TGCAGCGTTCCAAACCAAGACAGGGGGCCCACTGAAGCTTTCTTT. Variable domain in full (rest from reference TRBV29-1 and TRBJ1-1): SAVISQKPSRDICQRGTSLTIQCQVDSQVTMMFWYRQQPGQSLTLIATANQGSEATYESGFVIDKFPISRPNLTFSTLTVSNMSPEDSSIYLCSVPNQDRGPTEAFFGQGTRLTVV.

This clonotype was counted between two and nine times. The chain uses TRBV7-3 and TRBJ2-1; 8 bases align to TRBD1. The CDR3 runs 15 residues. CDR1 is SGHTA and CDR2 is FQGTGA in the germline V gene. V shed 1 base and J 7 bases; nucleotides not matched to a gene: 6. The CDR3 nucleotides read TGTGCCAGCAGCTTAAGGCCAGGGGGCACGAATGAGCAGTTCTTC. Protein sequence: CASSLRPGGTNEQFF. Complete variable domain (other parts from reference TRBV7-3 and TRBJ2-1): GAGVSQTPSNKVTEKGKYVELRCDPISGHTALYWYRQSLGQGPEFLIYFQGTGAADDSGLPNDRFFAVRPEGSVSTLKIQRTERGDSAVYLCASSLRPGGTNEQFFGPGTRLTVL.

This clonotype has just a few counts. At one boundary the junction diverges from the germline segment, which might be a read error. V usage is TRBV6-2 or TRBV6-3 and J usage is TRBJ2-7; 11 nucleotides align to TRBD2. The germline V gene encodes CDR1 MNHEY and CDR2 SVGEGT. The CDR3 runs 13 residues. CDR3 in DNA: TGTGCCAGCAGTAACCCGGGACTAGCGGTCCGTGGGTTC. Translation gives CASSNPGLAVRGF.

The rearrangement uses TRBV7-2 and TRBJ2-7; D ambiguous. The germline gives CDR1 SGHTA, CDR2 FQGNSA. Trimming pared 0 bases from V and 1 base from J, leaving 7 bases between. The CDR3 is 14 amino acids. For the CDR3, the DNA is TGTGCCAGCAGCTTAGCTCTCAGTTCCTACGAGCAGTACTTC. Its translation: CASSLALSSYEQYF.

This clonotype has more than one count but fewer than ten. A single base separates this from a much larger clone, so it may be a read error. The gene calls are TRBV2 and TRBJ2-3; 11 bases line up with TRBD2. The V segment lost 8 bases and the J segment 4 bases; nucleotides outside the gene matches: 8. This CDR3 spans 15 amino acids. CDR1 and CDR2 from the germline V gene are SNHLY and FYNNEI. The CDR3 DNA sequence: TGTGCCAGCGGTTCCGGGACTAGCGGATCAGATACGCAGTATTTT. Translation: CASGSGTSGSDTQYF.

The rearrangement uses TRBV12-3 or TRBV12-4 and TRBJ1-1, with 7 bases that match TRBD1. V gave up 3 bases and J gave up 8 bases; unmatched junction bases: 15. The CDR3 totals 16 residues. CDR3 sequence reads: CASSFLPNRGLREAFF. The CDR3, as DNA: TGTGCCAGCAGTTTTCTACCCAACAGGGGTTTACGCGAAGCTTTCTTT.

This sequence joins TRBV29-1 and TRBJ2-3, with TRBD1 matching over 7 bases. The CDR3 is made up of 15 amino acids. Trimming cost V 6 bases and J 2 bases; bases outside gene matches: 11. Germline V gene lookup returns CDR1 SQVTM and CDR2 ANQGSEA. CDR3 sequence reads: CSVADRFSYTDTQYF. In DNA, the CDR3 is TGCAGCGTCGCGGACAGGTTCTCGTACACAGATACGCAGTATTTT.

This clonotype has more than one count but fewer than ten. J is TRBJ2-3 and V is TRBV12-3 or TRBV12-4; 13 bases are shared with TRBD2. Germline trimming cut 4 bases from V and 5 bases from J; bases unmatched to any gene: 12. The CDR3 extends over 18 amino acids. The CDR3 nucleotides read TGTGCCAGCAGTTCAAAGGTTACTAGCGGGAGGGCCTTAGATACGCAGTATTTT. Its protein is CASSSKVTSGRALDTQYF.

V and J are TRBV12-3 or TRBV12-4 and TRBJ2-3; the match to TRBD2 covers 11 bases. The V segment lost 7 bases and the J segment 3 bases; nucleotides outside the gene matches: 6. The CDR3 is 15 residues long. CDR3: CASNVAGGPTDTQYF. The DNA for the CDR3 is TGTGCCAGCAACGTAGCGGGAGGGCCTACAGATACGCAGTATTTT.

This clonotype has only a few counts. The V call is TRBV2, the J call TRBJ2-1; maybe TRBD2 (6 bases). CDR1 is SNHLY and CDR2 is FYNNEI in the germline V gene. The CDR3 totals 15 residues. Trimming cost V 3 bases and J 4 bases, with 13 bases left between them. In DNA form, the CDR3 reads TGTGCCAGCAGTGAGACGCGGACTAAGTACAATGAGCAGTTCTTC. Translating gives CASSETRTKYNEQFF.

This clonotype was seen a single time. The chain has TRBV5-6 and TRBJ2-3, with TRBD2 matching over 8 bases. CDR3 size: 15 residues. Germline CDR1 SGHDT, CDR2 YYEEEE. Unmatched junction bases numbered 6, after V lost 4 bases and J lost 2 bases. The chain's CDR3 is CASSVSGSYTDTQYF. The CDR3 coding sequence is TGTGCCAGCAGCGTGAGCGGGAGCTACACAGATACGCAGTATTTT.

CDR3 protein: CASKELYEQYV. CDR3 bases: TGTGCCAGCAAGGAACTTTACGAGCAGTACGTC. V and J are TRBV6-1 and TRBJ2-7; D not certain. The CDR3 length is 11 residues. Deletions cut 7 bases from V and 4 bases from J, with 8 bases between. Germline lookup yields CDR1 MNHNS and CDR2 SASEGT.

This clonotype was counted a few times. The CDR3 sequence: CASSVRQITSGANVLTF. CDR3 nucleotides: TGTGCCAGCAGCGTTAGACAGATTACCTCTGGGGCCAACGTCCTGACTTTC. The V gene is TRBV9, the J gene TRBJ2-6; TRBD1 might be the D (5 bases). Trimming stripped 2 bases from V and 0 bases from J, with 12 bases between. This CDR3 has 17 residues. Germline CDR1 is SGDLS and CDR2 is YYNGEE.

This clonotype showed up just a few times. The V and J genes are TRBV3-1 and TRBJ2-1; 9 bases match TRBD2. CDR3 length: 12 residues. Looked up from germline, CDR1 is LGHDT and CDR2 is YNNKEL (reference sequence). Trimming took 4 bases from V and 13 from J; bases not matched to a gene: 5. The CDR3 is CASSRSLAGQFF. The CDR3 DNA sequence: TGTGCCAGCAGCCGTAGCCTAGCGGGACAGTTCTTC.

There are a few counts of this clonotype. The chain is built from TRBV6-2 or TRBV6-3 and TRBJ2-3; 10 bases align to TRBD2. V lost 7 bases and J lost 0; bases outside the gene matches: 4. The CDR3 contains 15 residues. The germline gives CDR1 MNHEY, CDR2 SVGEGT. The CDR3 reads CASTSLAGSTDTQYF. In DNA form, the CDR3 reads TGTGCCAGCACCTCACTAGCGGGGAGCACAGATACGCAGTATTTT.